This TCR beta chain was sequenced during a study of Graves' ophthalmopathy and Graves' hyperthyroidism. Whole-study findings and limits: Ophthalmopathy could be told apart from stable hyperthyroidism by a 13-signature model (about 88% sensitivity, around 78% specificity). The blood repertoire also included most expanded thyroid clonotypes above 0.001 frequency.

The table lists this clonotype with many counts. The antigen remains unidentified. The TCR beta CDR3 regions underwent amplification from RNA transcripts. HTBI-primed RT-PCR formed the first round, and a multiplex PCR formed the second. TCRdb reprocessed the multiplex PCR reads with MiXCR, giving one entry per CDR3 protein. The profile shows 200,000 to 250,000 distinct CDR3 sequences, under 25% of them singletons. All donors with ophthalmopathy were recorded as having moderate-to-severe activity, CAS ≥3, NOSPECS ≥4 and a duration under 3 months. It was from around 10 ml of fresh peripheral blood that the PBMCs came. Looked up from germline, CDR1 is MGHDK and CDR2 is SYGVNS. The CDR3 contains 16 residues. V lost 3 bases to trimming and J lost 6 bases, with 17 bases between them.

This TCR was recovered from a woman aged 45-65 years with Graves' ophthalmopathy. This chain joins TRBV25-1 and TRBJ2-2; D may be TRBD2 (6 bases). The material sequenced was peripheral blood. This CDR3 is CASSELRDSTAGELFF. CDR3 bases: TGTGCCAGCAGTGAGCTACGGGACTCAACGGCCGGGGAGCTGTTTTTT.